This TCR beta chain originates from a study of T cell responses to AZD1222 COVID-19 vaccine. As regards this clone: What it binds is unknown.

CDR3 length: 15 residues. Germline CDR1 is LNHDA and CDR2 is SQIVND (reference sequence). J was trimmed by 6 bases and V by 5 bases; bases with no gene match: 6. Assay used: immunoSEQ multiplex PCR; TCRdb lists only in-frame clones, some missing. Of 150,000 to 200,000 clones in the sample, about 92% are singletons; the top ten hold about 3.9%. Regarding the study as a whole: Donors, mostly white British, included more females; clonal diversity was possibly underestimated.

This sample comprised peripheral blood, obtained on day 0 of AZD1222 vaccination. The source of this sequence is an adult in good health. The chain joins TRBV19 to TRBJ1-6; TRBD1 matches 8 bases. The CDR3 DNA sequence: TGTGCCAGTAGTCCCGGACAGGGTACTAATTCACCCCTCCACTTT. Its protein product is CASSPGQGTNSPLHF. Using reference TRBV19 and TRBJ1-6 for the parts outside the CDR3, the full variable domain is DGGITQSPKYLFRKEGQNVTLSCEQNLNHDAMYWYRQDPGQGLRLIYYSQIVNDFQKGDIAEGYSVSREKKESFPLTVTSAQKNPTAFYLCASSPGQGTNSPLHFGNGTRLTVT.